This T cell receptor (beta chain) was captured by sequencing in a study of blood T cell repertoires in COVID-19. The CDR3 consists of 14 residues. Trimming removed 2 bases at V and 2 bases at J, with 13 bases between. The germline CDR1 and CDR2 sequences are SQVTM and ANQGSEA. Recruited during active infection, patients (from Seattle) were subsequently followed longitudinally. Sequenced by immunoSEQ multiplex PCR; TCRdb stores in-frame clones only, minus some. The repertoire holds approximately 350,000 clones, with around 87% as singletons. The sequenced sample was peripheral blood. This sequence joins TRBV29-1 and TRBJ2-7, with D maybe TRBD2 (7 bases). The origin of this receptor is a woman aged 45-65 years with COVID-19, enrolled during active disease. CDR3 DNA sequence: TGCAGCGTTGAATTGGAGCGGGACACCTACGAGCAGTACTTC. Its protein is CSVELERDTYEQYF.